This entry lists 27 T cell receptor beta chains sequenced from one sample in a study of cytomegalovirus exposure and HLA in healthy donors. Primers included in the PCR were 60 Vbeta and 13 Jbeta primers. Clones were sequenced by immunoSEQ multiplex PCR, and TCRdb holds only the in-frame ones, with some missing. The repertoire holds 170,000 or so clones, with roughly 80% as singletons. The sample comprised PBMCs. These receptors were taken from a boy younger than 18 in good health and CMV-seronegative.

CDR3 bases: TGTGCCAGCAGTGGAGACAGCATCGGGGAGCTGTTTTTT. This translates into CASSGDSIGELFF. This chain links TRBV2 with TRBJ2-2; tentatively, D is TRBD1 (5 bases). The CDR3 sequence is 13 residues long. The germline V gene has CDR1 SNHLY and CDR2 FYNNEI. V was clipped by 4 bases and J by 7 bases, with 10 bases between them. Together with reference TRBV2 and TRBJ2-2, the CDR3 gives the full variable domain: EPEVTQTPSHQVTQMGQEVILRCVPISNHLYFYWYRQILGQKVEFLVSFYNNEISEKSEIFDDQFSVERPDGSNFTLKIRSTKLEDSAMYFCASSGDSIGELFFGEGSRLTVL.

V usage is TRBV5-1 and J usage is TRBJ1-2; 8 nucleotides agree with TRBD1. CDR3 length: 16 residues. V shed 0 bases and J 2 bases; nucleotides not matched to a gene: 6. Germline loops: CDR1 SGHRS, CDR2 YFSETQ. In DNA form, the CDR3 reads TGCGCCAGCAGCTTGGGCTCCGGACAGGGCAACTATGGCTACACCTTC. Protein: CASSLGSGQGNYGYTF.

The rearrangement links TRBV19 to TRBJ1-1; D gene unclear. The V end was cut by 10 bases, the J end by 10 bases, with 16 bases between. Germline values: CDR1 LNHDA, CDR2 SQIVND (reference sequence). The CDR3 runs to 11 residues. The CDR3, as DNA: TGTGCCACCATACAGTGGGTGGGAGCTTTCTTT. This sequence encodes CATIQWVGAFF.

The genes are TRBV6-1 and TRBJ1-5; no clear D gene. V lost 3 bases and J 6 bases, leaving 6 bases between the germline ends. Germline V gene lookup returns CDR1 MNHNS and CDR2 SASEGT. This CDR3 has 12 amino acids. In DNA, the CDR3 is TGTGCCAGCAGTGATGAGGTTCAGCCCCAGCATTTT. Its protein product is CASSDEVQPQHF.

This chain connects TRBV30 to TRBJ1-5; D is unclear. The V and J ends lost 0 bases and 3 bases respectively, with 6 bases between them. Germline CDR1 reads GTSNPN; CDR2 reads SVGIG (reference sequence). The CDR3 sequence is 13 residues long. CDR3 amino acids: CAWSVRFNQPQHF. The CDR3 DNA sequence: TGTGCCTGGAGTGTACGGTTCAATCAGCCCCAGCATTTT.

The V gene is TRBV18, the J gene TRBJ2-7; D is perhaps TRBD2 (5 bases). CDR1 is KGHSH, CDR2 LQKENI, per germline. The germline V and J ends were trimmed by 3 bases and 0 bases, with 6 bases remaining between them. This CDR3 has 13 residues. CDR3 sequence reads: CASSPAGSYEQYF. CDR3 coding DNA: TGTGCCAGCTCACCTGCGGGCTCCTACGAGCAGTACTTC. The complete variable domain, with remaining parts taken from reference TRBV18 and TRBJ2-7, reads NAGVMQNPRHLVRRRGQEARLRCSPMKGHSHVYWYRQLPEEGLKFMVYLQKENIIDESGMPKERFSAEFPKEGPSILRIQQVVRGDSAAYFCASSPAGSYEQYFGPGTRLTVT.

The chain links TRBV9 to TRBJ2-5, with TRBD2 identical over 9 bases. The germline gives CDR1 SGDLS, CDR2 YYNGEE. CDR3 length equals 16 residues. Trimming removed 0 bases from V and 4 bases from J; junction bases left unmatched: 7. In nucleotides, the CDR3 is TGTGCCAGCAGCGTAGGAGGCGGGAGGGCCGGAGAGACCCAGTACTTC. Translated, it gives CASSVGGGRAGETQYF.

V is TRBV10-1 and J is TRBJ2-1, with D maybe TRBD2 (6 bases). The germline V gene has CDR1 WNHNN and CDR2 SYGVQD (reference sequence). The CDR3 loop spans 14 amino acids. Deletions cut 7 bases from V and 4 bases from J, with 14 bases between. The CDR3 nucleotides are TGCGCCAGCACAGAACTAGCTGTTTACAATGAGCAGTTCTTC. Translated: CASTELAVYNEQFF.

This clone was seen only once. The rearrangement joins TRBV30 to TRBJ2-3, with 8 bases fitting TRBD2. The CDR3 is 16 amino acids. With V trimmed by 1 base and J by 3 bases, 9 bases remained unmatched. Germline V CDR1 and CDR2: GTSNPN, SVGIG (reference sequence). CDR3 protein: CAWSAGTSFMTDTQYF. CDR3 DNA: TGTGCCTGGAGTGCGGGGACTAGTTTTATGACAGATACGCAGTATTTT.

The chain recombines TRBV4-2 with TRBJ2-1; 7 nucleotides line up with TRBD2. The V gene end was trimmed by 4 bases and the J gene end by 6 bases; junction bases not matched to a gene: 3. Germline CDR1 and CDR2: LGHNA and YNFKEQ. The CDR3 is 13 amino acids. CDR3 in DNA: TGTGCCAGCAGCCTCGCTAGCGGCAATGAGCAGTTCTTC. It yields the protein CASSLASGNEQFF.

The chain employs TRBV11-2 and TRBJ1-5; no reliable D call. The CDR3 extends over 14 amino acids. From germline, CDR1 is SGHAT and CDR2 FQNNGV. V dropped 0 bases and J dropped 1 base, with 4 bases sitting between them. CDR3 nucleotides: TGTGCCAGCAGCTTAGATCTCAGCAATCAGCCCCAGCATTTT. This encodes CASSLDLSNQPQHF.

This clone has a single count. V and J are TRBV12-5 and TRBJ2-5, with D possibly matching TRBD1 (5 bases). The V and J ends lost 1 base and 5 bases respectively, with 8 bases between them. This CDR3 contains 13 residues. CDR1 and CDR2 (germline): LGHNT, FRNRAP. CDR3 DNA sequence: TGTGCTAGTGGTTTGGGACAGTGGGAGACCCAGTACTTC. It specifies CASGLGQWETQYF.

The chain uses TRBV18 and TRBJ2-7, with 7 bases fitting TRBD1. Germline CDR1 and CDR2: KGHSH and LQKENI. The CDR3 covers 14 residues. Germline trimming cut 3 bases from V and 4 bases from J; bases unmatched to any gene: 6. The CDR3 protein is CASSPGQLPYEQYF. The DNA for the CDR3 is TGTGCCAGCTCACCGGGACAGCTTCCATACGAGCAGTACTTC.

The rearrangement uses TRBV19 and TRBJ2-2; tentative D call: TRBD1 (6 bases). V dropped 5 bases and J dropped 7 bases, with 23 bases sitting between them. Per the germline V gene, CDR1 is LNHDA and CDR2 is SQIVND (reference sequence). This CDR3 is 17 amino acids long. CDR3 loop: CASSGLTGTRTVGELFF. CDR3 DNA: TGTGCCAGTAGTGGCTTGACCGGGACAAGGACGGTCGGGGAGCTGTTTTTT.

This clone is a singleton in its sample. The chain has TRBV5-5 and TRBJ2-2; D not certain. The V gene lost 1 base and the J gene lost 5 bases, with 12 bases spanning the gap. Germline CDR1 SGHKS, CDR2 YYEKEE (reference sequence). The CDR3 has 15 residues. CDR3 in amino acids: CASSLFMAATGELFF. The CDR3 coding sequence is TGTGCCAGCAGCTTGTTCATGGCGGCTACCGGGGAGCTGTTTTTT.

V is TRBV6-1 and J is TRBJ2-3; D not resolved. This CDR3 has 16 amino acids. From germline, CDR1 is MNHNS and CDR2 SASEGT. V shed 2 bases and J shed 0 bases, with 12 bases lying between them. The CDR3: CASSESAGTSTDTQYF. The CDR3 coding sequence is TGTGCCAGCAGTGAATCTGCAGGAACTAGCACAGATACGCAGTATTTT.

The chain joins TRBV4-1 to TRBJ1-1, with D uncertain. CDR1 and CDR2 from the germline V gene are MGHRA and YSYEKL. CDR3 size: 15 residues. The V end was cut by 1 base, the J end by 4 bases, with 13 bases between. Written as DNA, the CDR3 is TGCGCCAGCAGCCAAGTTCGACACCTGTCCACTGAAGCTTTCTTT. This translates into CASSQVRHLSTEAFF.

V gene TRBV12-5 combines with J gene TRBJ2-7; 8 nucleotides agree with TRBD1. This CDR3 contains 14 residues. Germline CDR1 LGHNT, CDR2 FRNRAP. V lost 4 bases, J lost 3 bases, and 5 bases stayed unmatched. The CDR3 loop reads CASGSPDRVYEQYF. The CDR3 nucleotides are TGTGCTAGTGGTTCCCCGGACAGGGTCTACGAGCAGTACTTC.

The V and J genes are TRBV11-2 and TRBJ2-1; D is undetermined. The V gene lost 5 bases and the J gene lost 9 bases, with 11 bases spanning the gap. Per the germline V gene, CDR1 is SGHAT and CDR2 is FQNNGV. This CDR3 is 12 amino acids long. CDR3 sequence reads: CASSPSGFEQFF. The CDR3 nucleotides read TGTGCCAGCAGCCCGTCAGGCTTTGAGCAGTTCTTC.

V usage is TRBV5-6 and J usage is TRBJ2-3; D is uncertain. With 2 bases removed from V and 2 bases from J, the gap between germline ends came to 9 bases. This CDR3 has 14 amino acids. Germline assignment: CDR1 SGHDT and CDR2 YYEEEE. CDR3 DNA: TGTGCCAGCAGCTTCAGTCTTACCACAGATACGCAGTATTTT. The encoded protein is CASSFSLTTDTQYF.

The genes are TRBV5-1 and TRBJ1-1; no firm D call. Germline V lookup: CDR1 SGHRS, CDR2 YFSETQ. The V gene lost 4 bases and the J gene lost 4 bases, with 17 bases spanning the gap. There are 15 residues in the CDR3. The CDR3 region has the DNA TGCGCCAGCAGCCCCACGGGTTCAATGGGCACTGAAGCTTTCTTT. This codes for CASSPTGSMGTEAFF. Full variable domain (outside the CDR3, taken from reference TRBV5-1 and TRBJ1-1): KAGVTQTPRYLIKTRGQQVTLSCSPISGHRSVSWYQQTPGQGLQFLFEYFSETQRNKGNFPGRFSGRQFSNSRSEMNVSTLELGDSALYLCASSPTGSMGTEAFFGQGTRLTVV.

The V call is TRBV5-5, the J call TRBJ2-7; 10 bases are a match to TRBD1. The trim removed 2 bases at V and 5 bases at J, leaving 10 bases unmatched. Germline CDR1 and CDR2: SGHKS and YYEKEE (reference sequence). The CDR3 consists of 16 residues. CDR3 region: CASSFDRDRGFNEQYF. The CDR3 DNA is TGTGCCAGCAGCTTTGACCGGGACAGGGGTTTCAACGAGCAGTACTTC.

This chain connects TRBV19 to TRBJ2-3, with D perhaps TRBD1 (5 bases). CDR3 length: 15 residues. Germline V CDR1 and CDR2: LNHDA, SQIVND (reference sequence). V lost 6 bases and J lost 5, with 18 bases in between. The CDR3 DNA is TGTGCCAGTAGCCCAGGGCGTTCGGAAGTAGATACGCAGTATTTT. Its translation is CASSPGRSEVDTQYF.

The V call is TRBV14, the J call TRBJ1-1, with 7 bases lining up with TRBD1. Germline values: CDR1 SGHDN, CDR2 FVKESK. This CDR3 has 16 residues. V shed 4 bases, J shed 0 bases, and the junction held 8 bases outside the gene matches. The chain's CDR3 is CASSLRGQTLNTEAFF. For the CDR3, the DNA is TGTGCCAGCAGCCTGAGGGGGCAGACCCTGAACACTGAAGCTTTCTTT.

This sequence joins TRBV13 and TRBJ2-7; 7 nucleotides line up with TRBD1. The CDR3 has 15 amino acids. Per the germline V gene, CDR1 is PRHDT and CDR2 is FYEKMQ (reference sequence). After removal of 2 bases from V and 3 bases from J, the junction contained 7 bases not matched to a gene. The CDR3 spells CASSLTQGVGYEQYF. The CDR3, as DNA: TGTGCCAGCAGCTTAACCCAGGGGGTGGGCTACGAGCAGTACTTC.

This chain joins TRBV27 and TRBJ1-1; possible D gene TRBD1, 6 bases. V was cut by 8 bases and J by 3 bases, with 19 bases left in between. The length of the CDR3 is 15 residues. Germline-derived CDR1 and CDR2 are MNHEY and SMNVEV (reference sequence). Written as DNA, the CDR3 is TGTGCCAGCCGCCCGTTTGCAGGGGCATACACTGAAGCTTTCTTT. It translates to CASRPFAGAYTEAFF.

V gene TRBV7-9 combines with J gene TRBJ1-2, with no clear D. The CDR3 totals 17 residues. Germline assignment: CDR1 SEHNR and CDR2 FQNEAQ (reference sequence). Trimming stripped 4 bases from V and 3 bases from J, with 21 bases between. The CDR3 DNA sequence: TGTGCCAGCAGCTCTCCCGCGGGAGGTTTTACTCACTATGGCTACACCTTC. As protein: CASSSPAGGFTHYGYTF.